The clone carrying this TCR beta chain was seen more than once but under ten times. Antigen: not known. The CDR3 sequence is 16 residues long. Trimming took off 0 bases at V and 2 bases at J, with 15 bases between the two ends. Germline V gene data show CDR1 as DFQATT and CDR2 as SNEGSKA (reference sequence). The data derive from a study of CD8 T cells in ankylosing spondylitis. TCRdb itself ran the 5' RACE reads through MiXCR, one entry per CDR3 protein. There are roughly 670,000 distinct CDR3 sequences in the sample; around 20% occur only once, and 19% lies in the top ten. Overall study results and limits: Within ankylosing spondylitis blood, a TCR beta motif made up of eight highly homologous variants appeared to be characteristic.

The clonotype originates from a male donor with ankylosing spondylitis. Sequencing was carried out using blood, either unsorted or a sorted T cell fraction (not recorded which). The chain is built from TRBV20-1 and TRBJ2-3; weak D call: TRBD1 (6 bases). The CDR3 loop reads CSARDLPRDTTDTQYF. CDR3 DNA: TGCAGTGCTAGAGATCTTCCCCGGGACACCACAGATACGCAGTATTTT.